Listed below are T cell receptor beta chains from one sample, sequenced in a study of cytomegalovirus exposure and HLA in healthy donors. Libraries were prepared by immunoSEQ multiplex PCR; TCRdb keeps only in-frame clonotypes and omits some of them. Here the sample spans 95,000 to 150,000 clones, roughly 71% being singletons. The material sequenced was PBMCs. These receptors all come from a woman between 35 and 50 years old in good health and CMV-seropositive. The CDR3 runs from the conserved cysteine through the conserved F or W. D genes are given only for firm matches. Expanded clones get a size class; other rows say once, few or many, or leave the size out.

>TRBV5-4|TRBJ2-1|TRBD1|.
CASSLTTGIHEQFF
TGTGCCAGCAGCTTGACGACAGGGATCCATGAGCAGTTCTTC
>TRBV11-2|TRBJ2-1|.|few
CASSKPGTLTGNEQFF
TGTGCCAGCAGTAAACCCGGGACACTAACCGGGAATGAGCAGTTCTTC
>TRBV27|TRBJ2-4|TRBD2|.
CASSSTSEDIQYF
TGTGCCAGCAGTTCGACTAGCGAGGACATTCAGTACTTC
>TRBV29-1|TRBJ2-5|TRBD2|.
CSVAAGAGGETQYF
TGCAGCGTTGCGGCGGGAGCGGGCGGAGAGACCCAGTACTTC
>TRBV30|TRBJ1-1|.|medium-sized
CAWSVEAGGVGTEAFF
TGTGCCTGGAGTGTAGAAGCGGGGGGAGTTGGCACTGAAGCTTTCTTT
>TRBV5-1|TRBJ2-7|TRBD2|.
CASSLRAGAYEQYF
TGCGCCAGCAGCTTGAGGGCGGGGGCCTACGAGCAGTACTTC
>TRBV7-9|TRBJ1-4|.|.
CASLGQRNEKLFF
TGTGCCAGCTTAGGACAACGGAATGAAAAACTGTTTTTT
>TRBV7-3|TRBJ1-2|TRBD1|few
CASSAWDRGNYGYTF
TGTGCCAGCAGCGCCTGGGACAGGGGTAACTATGGCTACACCTTC
>TRBV4-1|TRBJ2-3|TRBD1|.
CASSQATGASTDTQYF
TGCGCCAGCAGCCAAGCGACAGGGGCCAGCACAGATACGCAGTATTTT
>TRBV4-3|TRBJ2-1|.|once
CASSQDYYNEQFF
TGCGCCAGCAGCCAAGACTACTACAATGAGCAGTTCTTC
>TRBV30|TRBJ1-1|TRBD1|.
CAWKFRQGANTEAFF
TGTGCCTGGAAATTTCGACAGGGGGCGAACACTGAAGCTTTCTTT
>TRBV5-4|TRBJ1-2|.|.
CASSLDSAYGYTF
TGTGCCAGCAGCTTGGACAGTGCCTATGGCTACACCTTC
>TRBV6-5|TRBJ2-1|TRBD1|.
CASNIRTGVVGEQFF
TGTGCCAGCAACATCAGGACAGGGGTCGTGGGTGAGCAGTTCTTC
>TRBV6-6|TRBJ1-3|TRBD1|few
CASSSYRGSGNTIYF
TGTGCCAGCAGTTCGTACAGGGGGTCTGGAAACACCATATATTTT
>TRBV4-3|TRBJ1-6|TRBD1|.
CASSQWTGEGRVSPLHF
TGCGCCAGCAGCCAATGGACAGGGGAGGGGAGAGTTTCACCCCTCCACTTT
>TRBV7-2|TRBJ2-3|.|.
CASSSVRRSTDTQYF
TGTGCCAGCAGCTCGGTCCGCAGGAGCACAGATACGCAGTATTTT
>TRBV6-6|TRBJ1-5|.|.
CASQLNRDSAGQPQHF
TGTGCCAGCCAACTAAACCGGGACTCGGCAGGTCAGCCCCAGCATTTT
>TRBV9|TRBJ1-3|TRBD1|few
CASSVAGGIGNTIYF
TGTGCCAGCAGCGTAGCAGGGGGGATTGGAAACACCATATATTTT
>TRBV6-1|TRBJ1-2|.|few
CASRRTGSNYGYTF
TGTGCCAGCAGGAGAACAGGGTCTAACTATGGCTACACCTTC
>TRBV5-6|TRBJ1-2|.|once
CASSVAGSYGYTF
TGTGCCAGCAGCGTCGCAGGGTCCTATGGCTACACCTTC
>TRBV5-8|TRBJ1-4|TRBD1|.
CASSPGQGNEKLFF
TGTGCCAGCAGCCCGGGACAGGGGAATGAAAAACTGTTTTTT
>TRBV7-2|TRBJ1-1|.|.
CASSLAVGANTEAFF
TGTGCCAGCAGCTTAGCGGTAGGGGCGAACACTGAAGCTTTCTTT
>TRBV12-5|TRBJ2-7|.|.
CASGLGAPREQYF
TGTGCTAGTGGTTTAGGGGCCCCACGCGAGCAGTACTTC
>TRBV14|TRBJ2-7|TRBD1|.
CASSRDRGRQYF
TGTGCCAGCAGCCGGGACAGGGGACGGCAGTACTTC
>TRBV25-1|TRBJ1-5|.|once
CASSEQGNNQPQHF
TGTGCCAGCAGTGAACAGGGAAACAATCAGCCCCAGCATTTT
>TRBV7-9|TRBJ2-7|TRBD1|.
CSSSKTGTEYYEQYF
TGTTCCAGCAGCAAGACCGGGACAGAATACTACGAGCAGTACTTC
>TRBV15|TRBJ2-3|.|.
CATSRDGGQGTQYF
TGTGCCACCAGCAGAGATGGGGGCCAGGGTACGCAGTATTTT
>TRBV27|TRBJ2-7|.|.
CASSWEGGGLYEQYF
TGTGCCAGCAGTTGGGAGGGGGGGGGTTTGTACGAGCAGTACTTC
>TRBV13|TRBJ2-6|TRBD1|.
CASSLATGGPGANVLTF
TGTGCCAGCAGCTTAGCGACAGGGGGCCCTGGGGCCAACGTCCTGACTTTC
>TRBV20-1|TRBJ2-5|.|.
CSAEDQETQYF
TGCAGTGCCGAGGACCAAGAGACCCAGTACTTC
>TRBV5-4|TRBJ1-2|TRBD1|.
CASSSRRQGGGYTF
TGTGCCAGCAGCTCACGTCGACAGGGCGGTGGCTACACCTTC
>TRBV5-4|TRBJ2-3|.|.
CASSLDAGWLDTQYF
TGTGCCAGCAGCTTGGATGCAGGATGGTTGGATACGCAGTATTTT
>TRBV30|TRBJ1-2|TRBD1|.
CAWTPGQGYDFTF
TGTGCCTGGACCCCGGGACAGGGGTACGATTTCACCTTC
>TRBV6-5|TRBJ2-7|TRBD2|.
CASSLGGSPLFHEQYF
TGTGCCAGCAGTTTGGGGGGGTCGCCTTTATTCCACGAGCAGTACTTC
>TRBV9|TRBJ1-5|TRBD1|.
CASSRTGTGNQPQHF
TGTGCCAGCAGTCGTACCGGGACAGGGAATCAGCCCCAGCATTTT
>TRBV9|TRBJ2-1|TRBD1|few
CASSVDRASSYNEQFF
TGTGCCAGCAGCGTTGACAGGGCTAGCTCCTACAATGAGCAGTTCTTC
>TRBV19|TRBJ1-5|.|.
CASKAGNQPQHF
TGTGCCAGTAAAGCGGGCAATCAGCCCCAGCATTTT
>TRBV5-4|TRBJ2-1|.|few
CASSLPLGLARNEQFF
TGTGCCAGCAGCTTGCCCCTCGGGCTAGCCCGCAATGAGCAGTTCTTC
>TRBV27|TRBJ2-1|TRBD2|.
CASSGLVDGGNEQFF
TGTGCCAGCAGCGGACTAGTGGATGGGGGTAATGAGCAGTTCTTC
>TRBV19|TRBJ2-7|TRBD1|.
CASSQQTGTYEQYF
TGTGCCAGTAGTCAGCAGACAGGGACCTACGAGCAGTACTTC
>TRBV19|TRBJ2-7|.|.
CASFPDGKPYEQYF
TGTGCCAGCTTCCCGGACGGGAAACCCTACGAGCAGTACTTC
>TRBV7-2|TRBJ2-2|TRBD2|.
CASSPRGTQTGELFF
TGTGCCAGCAGCCCGCGGGGGACCCAAACCGGGGAGCTGTTTTTT
>TRBV7-2|TRBJ2-7|TRBD1|.
CASSSGTGGGYEQYF
TGTGCCAGCAGCTCCGGGACAGGGGGTGGCTACGAGCAGTACTTC
>TRBV6-1|TRBJ2-7|.|.
CATLVTILSYEQYF
TGTGCCACGTTGGTGACAATTCTCTCCTACGAGCAGTACTTC
>TRBV11-2|TRBJ2-1|.|.
CASSLVGGSYNEQFF
TGTGCCAGCAGCTTAGTCGGCGGCTCCTACAATGAGCAGTTCTTC
>TRBV19|TRBJ2-1|TRBD2|.
CATRLAGVLYNEQFF
TGTGCCACCCGTCTCGCGGGGGTACTCTACAATGAGCAGTTCTTC
>TRBV28|TRBJ1-1|.|.
CASIPGRENTEAFF
TGTGCCAGCATCCCCGGACGGGAGAACACTGAAGCTTTCTTT
>TRBV19|TRBJ2-3|TRBD1|.
CASSIVRGTGIGADTQYF
TGTGCCAGTAGTATAGTTCGAGGGACAGGGATTGGGGCAGATACGCAGTATTTT